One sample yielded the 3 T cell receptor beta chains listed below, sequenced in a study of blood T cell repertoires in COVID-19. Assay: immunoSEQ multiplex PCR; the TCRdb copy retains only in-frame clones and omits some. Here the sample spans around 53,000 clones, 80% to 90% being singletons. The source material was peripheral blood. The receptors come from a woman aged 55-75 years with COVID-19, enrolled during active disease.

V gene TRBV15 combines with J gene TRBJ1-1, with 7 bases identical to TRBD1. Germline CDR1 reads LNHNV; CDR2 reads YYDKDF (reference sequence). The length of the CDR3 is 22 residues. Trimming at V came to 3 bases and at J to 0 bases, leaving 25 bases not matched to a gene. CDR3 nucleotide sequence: TGTGCCACCAGCAGCGCGCACGGGGGTAGGGGGACAGTCTCCATCATGAACACTGAAGCTTTCTTT. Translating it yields CATSSAHGGRGTVSIMNTEAFF.

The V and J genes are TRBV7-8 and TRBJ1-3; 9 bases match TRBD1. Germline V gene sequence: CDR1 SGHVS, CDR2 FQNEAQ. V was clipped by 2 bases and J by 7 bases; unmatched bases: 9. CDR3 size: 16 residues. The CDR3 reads CASSLLNAGTGNTIYF. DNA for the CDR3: TGTGCCAGCAGCTTATTAAATGCCGGGACAGGGAACACCATATATTTT.

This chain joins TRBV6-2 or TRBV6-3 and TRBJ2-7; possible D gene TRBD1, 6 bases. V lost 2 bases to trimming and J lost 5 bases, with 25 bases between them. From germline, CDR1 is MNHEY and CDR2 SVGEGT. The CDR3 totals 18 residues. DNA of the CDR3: TGTGCCAGCAGTTACACATCGCACGGTCCAGGGGCCCAGGACGAGCAGTACTTC. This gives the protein CASSYTSHGPGAQDEQYF.